The rows below give T cell receptor beta chains drawn from one sample of a study of a mutant IDH1 vaccine in newly diagnosed glioma. No cognate antigen is known for these TCRs. Measured with immunoSEQ multiplex PCR; TCRdb has only the in-frame clones, and not every one. Of 35,000 to 45,000 clones listed, roughly 71% are singletons. The material sequenced was PBMCs, taken from a glioma patient whose treatment included an IDH1 peptide vaccine. These receptor sequences come from a man aged 35-49 years with glioma. The CDR3 runs from the conserved cysteine through the conserved F or W. D genes are given only for firm matches. Size is omitted from some rows. Given values are once, few, many or a class for expanded clones.

clone size,J gene,V gene,CDR3 length,D gene,CDR3 protein,CDR3 DNA
.,TRBJ2-3,TRBV7-9,16,.,CASSPGLKLSTDTQYF,TGTGCCAGCAGCCCCGGGTTAAAACTTAGCACAGATACGCAGTATTTT
.,TRBJ1-1,TRBV7-7,13,.,CASSPLMNTEAFF,TGTGCCAGCAGCCCCCTGATGAACACTGAAGCTTTCTTT
.,TRBJ1-2,TRBV29-1,12,TRBD1,CSGTTGDYGYTF,TGCAGCGGTACGACAGGGGACTATGGCTACACCTTC
.,TRBJ2-5,TRBV25-1,12,.,CASSAGHETQYF,TGTGCCAGCAGCGCCGGTCACGAGACCCAGTACTTC
once,TRBJ2-7,TRBV6-5,16,TRBD1,CASSFGGTGTSYEQYF,TGTGCCAGCAGTTTTGGCGGGACAGGGACCAGTTACGAGCAGTACTTC
.,TRBJ2-7,TRBV4-2,15,TRBD2,CASSQETSGIYEQYF,TGTGCCAGCAGCCAAGAGACTAGCGGTATCTACGAGCAGTACTTC
few,TRBJ1-5,TRBV15,15,.,CATSRVGSANQPQHF,TGTGCCACCAGCAGAGTGGGGTCGGCAAATCAGCCCCAGCATTTT
.,TRBJ2-5,TRBV23-1,18,TRBD1,CASSQSLSTGDTQETQYF,TGCGCCAGCAGTCAATCTTTATCGACAGGGGACACCCAAGAGACCCAGTACTTC
.,TRBJ1-2,TRBV7-8,15,.,CASSLSVGINYGYTF,TGTGCCAGCAGCTTATCGGTAGGGATTAACTATGGCTACACCTTC
.,TRBJ2-3,TRBV6-1,16,TRBD2,CASSEEVAGGTDTQYF,TGTGCCAGCAGTGAAGAAGTAGCGGGAGGCACAGATACGCAGTATTTT
.,TRBJ2-1,TRBV5-6,13,.,CASGPRLASEQFF,TGTGCCAGCGGCCCTCGGCTAGCAAGTGAGCAGTTCTTC
.,TRBJ2-7,TRBV7-9,12,.,CASGTSPYEQYF,TGTGCCAGCGGGACATCCCCATACGAGCAGTACTTC
once,TRBJ2-1,TRBV10-3,15,.,CASSGNGGNTDEQFF,TGTGCCTCATCAGGCAACGGCGGGAATACAGATGAGCAGTTCTTC
.,TRBJ2-1,TRBV4-1,16,TRBD2,CASSRVGGRTANEQFF,TGCGCCAGCAGCCGAGTAGGCGGGAGAACAGCCAATGAGCAGTTCTTC
.,TRBJ1-2,TRBV11-2,13,.,CASSLGTGYGYTF,TGTGCCAGCAGCCTGGGGACGGGCTATGGCTACACCTTC
few,TRBJ1-1,TRBV5-4,15,.,CASSLEGPPNTEAFF,TGTGCCAGCAGCTTGGAGGGGCCCCCTAACACTGAAGCTTTCTTT
.,TRBJ2-5,TRBV9,16,TRBD2,CASSFGLAGTRETQYF,TGTGCCAGCAGCTTCGGACTAGCGGGTACCAGAGAGACCCAGTACTTC
.,TRBJ2-5,TRBV11-2,15,TRBD2,CASSLGGSPSETQYF,TGTGCCAGCAGCTTGGGCGGGAGCCCCTCGGAGACCCAGTACTTC
.,TRBJ2-3,TRBV19,15,.,CASSRHPQSTDTQYF,TGTGCCAGTAGTCGGCACCCCCAAAGCACAGATACGCAGTATTTT
.,TRBJ1-1,TRBV20-1,11,.,CSAAGNTEAFF,TGCAGTGCTGCGGGAAACACTGAAGCTTTCTTT
.,TRBJ1-6,TRBV30,12,.,CAWNDGNSPLHF,TGTGCCTGGAATGACGGAAATTCACCCCTCCACTTT
.,TRBJ2-1,TRBV19,12,TRBD2,CASSTPSGSLFF,TGTGCCAGTAGTACCCCTAGCGGGAGTCTGTTCTTC
.,TRBJ2-1,TRBV7-2,15,TRBD2,CASSLFAGEDNEQFF,TGTGCCAGCAGCTTATTTGCGGGAGAGGACAATGAGCAGTTCTTC
.,TRBJ2-5,TRBV7-2,14,.,CASSLGPERETQYF,TGTGCCAGCAGCTTAGGGCCCGAGAGAGAGACCCAGTACTTC
.,TRBJ2-3,TRBV18,15,TRBD2,CASSGLAGDTDTQYF,TGTGCCAGCTCCGGACTAGCGGGGGACACAGATACGCAGTATTTT
.,TRBJ2-1,TRBV16,12,.,CASSHIYNEQFF,TGTGCCAGCAGTCACATCTACAATGAGCAGTTCTTC
.,TRBJ2-5,TRBV7-6,16,.,CASSLGSGPFRETQYF,TGTGCCAGCAGCTTAGGGTCGGGGCCCTTTAGAGAGACCCAGTACTTC
.,TRBJ2-1,TRBV10-2,15,.,CASSEAWERVNEQFF,TGCGCCAGCAGTGAAGCATGGGAAAGGGTGAATGAGCAGTTCTTC
.,TRBJ2-1,TRBV19,13,TRBD1,CASTPRDRDEQFF,TGTGCCAGTACCCCCCGGGACAGGGATGAGCAGTTCTTC
.,TRBJ1-1,TRBV2,16,TRBD1,CASSDPGGQGSTEAFF,TGTGCCAGCAGTGACCCGGGGGGACAGGGGTCCACTGAAGCTTTCTTT
.,TRBJ1-1,TRBV11-2,15,.,CASSSPRTRNTEAFF,TGTGCCAGCAGCTCACCCCGAACACGGAACACTGAAGCTTTCTTT
.,TRBJ2-3,TRBV19,15,TRBD2,CASLPSSGRTDTQYF,TGTGCCAGTCTCCCCTCTAGCGGGAGGACAGATACGCAGTATTTT
.,TRBJ2-3,TRBV15,15,.,CATSREVATTDTQYF,TGTGCCACCAGCAGAGAGGTGGCTACAACAGATACGCAGTATTTT
.,TRBJ1-2,TRBV7-8,13,.,CASSFDRNYGYTF,TGTGCCAGCAGCTTCGACAGAAACTATGGCTACACCTTC
.,TRBJ2-2,TRBV19,17,TRBD1,CASTHRTGGRGTGELFF,TGTGCCAGTACCCACCGGACAGGGGGCCGTGGCACCGGGGAGCTGTTTTTT
.,TRBJ2-3,TRBV5-1,15,TRBD2,CASSPSGTSTDTQYF,TGCGCCAGCAGCCCCAGCGGGACTAGCACAGATACGCAGTATTTT
.,TRBJ1-3,TRBV18,17,.,CASSPTLGGSSGNTIYF,TGTGCCAGCTCACCTACGCTAGGTGGAAGTTCTGGAAACACCATATATTTT